Given below is one TCR beta chain in context. Germline V lookup: CDR1 PRHDT, CDR2 FYEKMQ (reference sequence). This CDR3 spans 16 amino acids. The V end lost 1 base, the J end lost 9 bases, and 19 bases lay between the germline ends. This entry is derived from a study of blood T cell repertoires in COVID-19. Study summary: T cells, B-cell-depleted T cells, or PBMCs supplied cDNA or gDNA.

Original data processing: Reference gene primer amplification yielded estimated nucleated cell counts. Sequencing used immunoSEQ multiplex PCR; TCRdb keeps in-frame clones, though not all of them. Clone size and the V and J calls come from that table; the DNA yielded D and trimming. Seen here are more than 85,000 clones, around 87% observed once, and the top ten hold approximately 18%. This chain uses TRBV13 with TRBJ2-1; perhaps TRBD1 as D (5 bases). The sequence was collected from a human donor in a cohort sampled during active COVID-19. The sample comprised peripheral blood. The CDR3 loop is CASSLVRVAGHAEQFF. As DNA, the CDR3 is TGTGCCAGCAGCTTAGTACGAGTGGCAGGGCACGCTGAGCAGTTCTTC.